The 21 T cell receptor beta chains below all came from one sample that was sequenced in a study of multiple sclerosis patients with progressive multifocal leukoencephalopathy. Time point described: more than ten months of natalizumab therapy. Sequenced by immunoSEQ multiplex PCR; TCRdb stores in-frame clones only, minus some. Among 30,000 or so clones listed, almost 90% were seen once. The source material was PBMCs, sampled from a patient treated with natalizumab. These receptors came from a human donor with multiple sclerosis.

The CDR3 protein is CASSLGRPDSFNQPQHF. CDR3 bases: TGTGCCAGCAGCTTAGGCCGGCCGGACAGCTTCAATCAGCCCCAGCATTTT. The gene calls are TRBV11-2 and TRBJ1-5; TRBD1 is a possible D gene (6 bases). The V gene lost 1 base and the J gene lost 3 bases, with 16 bases spanning the gap. Looked up from germline, CDR1 is SGHAT and CDR2 is FQNNGV. The CDR3 loop spans 17 amino acids.

This chain's CDR3 is CASSLGSGILGYTF. The CDR3, as DNA: TGTGCCAGCAGTTTGGGGTCCGGGATCCTCGGCTACACCTTC. This sequence joins TRBV7-8 and TRBJ1-2; D is unresolved. This CDR3 contains 14 residues. V shed 6 bases and J shed 8 bases, with 19 bases lying between them. Germline V gene lookup returns CDR1 SGHVS and CDR2 FQNEAQ.

This chain links TRBV28 with TRBJ1-2, with no clear D. Deletions cut 3 bases from V and 4 bases from J, with 9 bases between. CDR3 length: 13 amino acids. CDR1 is MDHEN and CDR2 is SYDVKM in the germline V gene. CDR3: CASSLGGGYGYTF. The CDR3 nucleotides are TGTGCCAGCAGTTTGGGTGGTGGCTATGGCTACACCTTC.

This chain uses TRBV30 with TRBJ2-2; 10 bases agree with TRBD1. The CDR3 extends over 16 amino acids. Losses at the gene ends were 1 base for V and 5 bases for J; bases not matched to a gene: 7. Germline CDR1 and CDR2: GTSNPN and SVGIG (reference sequence). The CDR3 loop reads CAWSDPRTGGTGELFF. DNA for the CDR3: TGTGCCTGGAGTGACCCCCGGACAGGGGGTACCGGGGAGCTGTTTTTT.

The V gene is TRBV19, the J gene TRBJ2-2, with 7 bases lining up with TRBD1. The CDR3 consists of 16 residues. The V gene's germline CDR1 is LNHDA and CDR2 SQIVND (reference sequence). V was pared by 7 bases and J by 0 bases, with 8 bases of the junction left unmatched. The CDR3 loop reads CASTPPGTANTGELFF. Written as DNA, the CDR3 is TGTGCCAGTACCCCACCCGGGACAGCGAACACCGGGGAGCTGTTTTTT.

A few counts support this clone. This chain connects TRBV18 to TRBJ1-3; D not resolved. The CDR3 sequence is 18 residues long. Trimming cost V 3 bases and J 0 bases, with 18 bases left between them. Germline CDR1 is KGHSH and CDR2 is LQKENI. This CDR3 is CASSPIPRGSDSGNTIYF. The CDR3, as DNA: TGTGCCAGCTCACCGATCCCCCGGGGTTCAGACTCTGGAAACACCATATATTTT.

This chain connects TRBV20-1 to TRBJ2-7; D gene uncertain. V lost 6 bases to trimming and J lost 7 bases, with 13 bases between them. The CDR3 is 11 amino acids. The germline V gene encodes CDR1 DFQATT and CDR2 SNEGSKA (reference sequence). The CDR3 protein is CSAVPSREQYF. CDR3 in DNA: TGCAGTGCCGTACCAAGCCGGGAGCAGTACTTC.

The gene calls are TRBV9 and TRBJ1-1; TRBD1 aligns across 7 bases. Germline V gives CDR1 SGDLS, CDR2 YYNGEE. Losses at the gene ends were 0 bases for V and 2 bases for J; bases not matched to a gene: 10. CDR3 length: 17 amino acids. CDR3: CASSVDQGGVRNTEAFF. The CDR3 DNA reads as TGTGCCAGCAGCGTAGACCAGGGGGGTGTACGAAACACTGAAGCTTTCTTT.

The gene calls are TRBV11-2 and TRBJ2-7; D may be TRBD1 (7 bases). The CDR3 is 16 amino acids. Trimming removed 2 bases at V and 3 bases at J, with 17 bases between. Germline lookup yields CDR1 SGHAT and CDR2 FQNNGV. The CDR3 DNA follows: TGTGCCAGCAGCTTAAGGGCAGGGGGGTACGGCTACGAGCAGTACTTC. This encodes CASSLRAGGYGYEQYF.

This chain joins TRBV30 and TRBJ2-7; D assignment may be TRBD1 or TRBD2 (7 bases each). The CDR3 covers 15 residues. V lost 0 bases, J lost 4 bases, and 16 bases lay in between. The germline V gene encodes CDR1 GTSNPN and CDR2 SVGIG (reference sequence). The CDR3 sequence is CAWSVMPGGGYEQYF. The CDR3 DNA sequence: TGTGCCTGGAGTGTAATGCCAGGGGGGGGGTACGAGCAGTACTTC.

The chain uses TRBV6-4 and TRBJ2-3; D gene ambiguous. Germline lookup yields CDR1 MRHNA and CDR2 SNTAGT. The V end was cut by 8 bases, the J end by 0 bases, with 12 bases between. CDR3 length: 14 amino acids. The CDR3: CASSLGPSTDTQYF. The CDR3 DNA follows: TGTGCCAGCTCCCTGGGCCCTAGCACAGATACGCAGTATTTT.

The rearrangement uses TRBV11-1 and TRBJ1-2; D gene uncertain. The CDR3 has 12 amino acids. The V gene lost 3 bases and the J gene lost 1 base, with 3 bases spanning the gap. Germline assignment: CDR1 SGHAT and CDR2 FQDESV (reference sequence). Here the CDR3 DNA reads TGTGCCAGCAGCTTGGGTAACTATGGCTACACCTTC. Its protein is CASSLGNYGYTF.

CDR3 amino acids: CASSEYLQTLEGTQYF. In DNA form, the CDR3 reads TGTGCCAGCAGTGAATACCTCCAGACCCTGGAAGGGACCCAGTACTTC. This chain connects TRBV25-1 to TRBJ2-5; D is undetermined. The length of the CDR3 is 16 residues. Germline V lookup: CDR1 MGHDK, CDR2 SYGVNS. Trimming shortened V by 0 bases and J by 7 bases, and 18 bases separated the two germline ends. Looking up the rest from reference TRBV25-1 and TRBJ2-5 gives the full variable domain: EADIYQTPRYLVIGTGKKITLECSQTMGHDKMYWYQQDPGMELHLIHYSYGVNSTEKGDLSSESTVSRIRTEHFPLTLESARPSHTSQYLCASSEYLQTLEGTQYFGPGTRLLVL.

This clone was observed a single time. The rearrangement links TRBV7-9 to TRBJ2-5; 11 nucleotides align to TRBD2. The CDR3 runs 17 residues. V dropped 3 bases and J dropped 1; count of bases not matched to a gene: 7. Germline values: CDR1 SEHNR, CDR2 FQNEAQ (reference sequence). The CDR3 protein is CASSFGTSGGFQETQYF. CDR3 DNA sequence: TGTGCCAGCAGCTTCGGTACTAGCGGGGGATTCCAAGAGACCCAGTACTTC.

This chain's CDR3 is CASTPNPNTEAFF. The DNA for the CDR3 is TGTGCCAGCACCCCAAACCCGAACACTGAAGCTTTCTTT. The V call is TRBV7-9, the J call TRBJ1-1; D is undetermined. Germline assignment: CDR1 SEHNR and CDR2 FQNEAQ (reference sequence). The V end lost 7 bases, the J end lost 1 base, and 10 bases lay between the germline ends. The CDR3 covers 13 residues.

The J gene is TRBJ1-2, the V gene TRBV4-1, with TRBD1 identical over 7 bases. This CDR3 has 16 residues. CDR1 MGHRA and CDR2 YSYEKL come from the germline V gene. The V segment lost 1 base and the J segment 4 bases; nucleotides outside the gene matches: 9. The CDR3 DNA follows: TGCGCCAGCAGCCAAGTGGAGGGGGCTAGAGGCTATGGCTACACCTTC. It is translated as CASSQVEGARGYGYTF.

The CDR3 nucleotides are TGTGCCAGCAGCTTGCGACTAGCGCGCACAGATACGCAGTATTTT. This translates into CASSLRLARTDTQYF. This chain joins TRBV5-8 and TRBJ2-3, with 8 bases matching TRBD2. V was clipped by 1 base and J by 1 base; unmatched bases: 2. The germline V gene has CDR1 SGHTS and CDR2 YDEGEE. The CDR3 covers 15 residues.

The rearrangement uses TRBV28 and TRBJ1-6; 7 bases are a match to TRBD1. Germline V gene lookup returns CDR1 MDHEN and CDR2 SYDVKM. Trimming cost V 3 bases and J 8 bases; bases outside gene matches: 7. CDR3 length equals 15 residues. In DNA, the CDR3 is TGTGCCAGCAGTTTTCCCGGGACAGCCGATTCACCCCTCCACTTT. Its translation is CASSFPGTADSPLHF.

The chain links TRBV28 to TRBJ1-5, with D hard to call. CDR1 MDHEN and CDR2 SYDVKM come from the germline V gene. Trimming stripped 5 bases from V and 6 bases from J, with 8 bases between. The length of the CDR3 is 12 residues. CDR3 sequence: CASSRLGQPQHF. The DNA of the CDR3 is TGTGCCAGCAGTCGACTCGGTCAGCCCCAGCATTTT.

V usage is TRBV7-9 and J usage is TRBJ1-1, with D perhaps TRBD1 (5 bases). V lost 1 base and J 8 bases, leaving 14 bases between the germline ends. The CDR3 length is 14 residues. Per the germline V gene, CDR1 is SEHNR and CDR2 is FQNEAQ (reference sequence). CDR3 in DNA: TGTGCCAGCAGCTTAGAAGGGGAAGGAGACGAAGCTTTCTTT. Its translation is CASSLEGEGDEAFF.

V is TRBV18 and J is TRBJ1-5; TRBD1 might be the D (5 bases). The germline V gene has CDR1 KGHSH and CDR2 LQKENI. The CDR3 sequence is 15 residues long. Trimming took off 3 bases at V and 9 bases at J, with 18 bases between the two ends. CDR3 in DNA: TGTGCCAGCTCACCTACCTCCGGGACTGCGCCGCCCCAGCATTTT. Amino acids: CASSPTSGTAPPQHF. Complete variable domain (other parts from reference TRBV18 and TRBJ1-5): NAGVMQNPRHLVRRRGQEARLRCSPMKGHSHVYWYRQLPEEGLKFMVYLQKENIIDESGMPKERFSAEFPKEGPSILRIQQVVRGDSAAYFCASSPTSGTAPPQHFGDGTRLSIL.